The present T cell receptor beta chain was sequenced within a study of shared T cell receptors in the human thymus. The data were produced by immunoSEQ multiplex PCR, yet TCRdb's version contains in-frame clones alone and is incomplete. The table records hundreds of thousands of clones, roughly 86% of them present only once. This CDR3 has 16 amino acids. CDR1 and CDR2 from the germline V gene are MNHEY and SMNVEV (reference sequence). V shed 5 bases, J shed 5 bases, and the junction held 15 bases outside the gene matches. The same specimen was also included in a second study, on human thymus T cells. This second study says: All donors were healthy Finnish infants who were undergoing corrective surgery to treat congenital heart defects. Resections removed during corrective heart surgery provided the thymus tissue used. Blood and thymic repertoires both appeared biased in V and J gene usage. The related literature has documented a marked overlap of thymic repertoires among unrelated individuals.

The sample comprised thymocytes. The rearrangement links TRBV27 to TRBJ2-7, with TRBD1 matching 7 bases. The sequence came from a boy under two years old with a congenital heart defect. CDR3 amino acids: CASSPFYTGAGDEQYF. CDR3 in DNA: TGTGCCAGCAGTCCCTTCTACACAGGGGCCGGGGACGAGCAGTACTTC.